This T cell receptor beta chain derives from a study of shared clonotypes between healthy human individuals. The assay used deep level. The data were produced by immunoSEQ multiplex PCR, yet TCRdb's version contains in-frame clones alone and is incomplete. The table includes about 2.1 million clones, around 93% detected once. The germline gives CDR1 SEHNR, CDR2 FQNEAQ (reference sequence). This CDR3 is built from 15 residues. Germline trimming cut 3 bases from V and 7 bases from J; bases unmatched to any gene: 4. CD45RO negativity and positive selection for CCR7 defined naive CD8 cells, a population that excluded terminally differentiated effector memory CD45RA+ cells. On this clone: The antigen remains undetermined.

Study-wide points: Only blood was sampled; tissue repertoires likely differ. Large depth notwithstanding, sorted-subset sequencing proved incomplete by rarefaction. Naive subsets typically showed greater estimated richness than memory subsets.

The sequence derives from a young man in good health. Some clones in this sample may be carry-over from other donors' samples. Sequenced sample: naive CD8+ T cells from PBMCs. The gene calls are TRBV7-9 and TRBJ2-1; TRBD2 matches 12 bases. This chain's CDR3 is CASSFVTSGSNEQFF. CDR3 nucleotides: TGTGCCAGCAGCTTTGTGACTAGCGGGAGTAATGAGCAGTTCTTC. Full variable domain (missing parts from reference TRBV7-9 and TRBJ2-1): DTGVSQNPRHKITKRGQNVTFRCDPISEHNRLYWYRQTLGQGPEFLTYFQNEAQLEKSRLLSDRFSAERPKGSFSTLEIQRTEQGDSAMYLCASSFVTSGSNEQFFGPGTRLTVL.